The rows below give T cell receptor beta chains drawn from one sample of a study of shared clonotypes between healthy human individuals. Profiling relied on immunoSEQ multiplex PCR, and the TCRdb table lists in-frame clones only, not all of them. Here the sample spans 2,500,000 or so clones, around 92% being singletons. Sequenced input: naive CD4+ T cells from PBMCs. These receptors all stem from a man in his late teens or twenties in good health. Some clones in this sample may be carry-over from other donors' samples. The CDR3 runs from the conserved cysteine through the conserved F or W. The order of the fields is clone size, V gene, J gene, D gene, CDR3 DNA, CDR3 protein. The D gene is left open where the match is weak. Size is stated for part of the rows, as once, few or many counts, or as a class when the clone is expanded.

NA	TRBV27	TRBJ2-7	NA	TGTGCCAGCAGTTTTTGGGGGCGTACGGCAGCAACCTACGAGCAGTACTTC	CASSFWGRTAATYEQYF
NA	TRBV4-2	TRBJ2-5	NA	TGTGCCAGCAGCCAAGTTGCGAACGGCAAAACCCAGTACTTC	CASSQVANGKTQYF
NA	TRBV4-3	TRBJ1-1	NA	TGCGCCAGCAGCCAGGAGGGAAGTTATTCTGAAGCTTTCTTT	CASSQEGSYSEAFF
NA	TRBV11-2	TRBJ1-3	TRBD1	TGTGCCAGCAGCTCCCGCGTTCAGGGGGTCGTTCTCGGAAACACCATATATTTT	CASSSRVQGVVLGNTIYF
NA	TRBV5-1	TRBJ2-2	NA	TGCGCCAGCAGCTTGAGGGCCCAGGGTTTGAACACCGGGGAGCTGTTTTTT	CASSLRAQGLNTGELFF
NA	TRBV25-1	TRBJ1-5	NA	TGTGCCAGCAGGCCTGACGGCCACAATCAGCCCCAGCATTTT	CASRPDGHNQPQHF
NA	TRBV4-1	TRBJ2-7	NA	TGCGCCAGCAGCCAACCGCCAAAATCGTATGAGCAGTACTTC	CASSQPPKSYEQYF
NA	TRBV5-1	TRBJ2-7	NA	TGCGCCAGCAGCACTGGGAGCCCATCATCCTACGAGCAGTACTTC	CASSTGSPSSYEQYF
NA	TRBV14	TRBJ2-1	TRBD2	TGTGCCAGCAGCCAAGGACTAGCGGGAGAAGCGTCCTACAATGAGCAGTTCTTC	CASSQGLAGEASYNEQFF
NA	TRBV2	TRBJ2-5	NA	TGTGCCAGCAGTGGAGACGGCCAAGAGACCCAGTACTTC	CASSGDGQETQYF
NA	TRBV9	TRBJ2-1	NA	TGTGCCAGCAGCGTACTAAGCTCCTACAATGAGCAGTTCTTC	CASSVLSSYNEQFF
NA	TRBV27	TRBJ2-3	NA	TGTGCCAGCAGTTTAGTTGCAGGGGTTTTGCAGTATTTT	CASSLVAGVLQYF
NA	TRBV29-1	TRBJ2-7	NA	TGCAGCGTTTCTAACAGGACCTACGAGCAGTACTTC	CSVSNRTYEQYF
NA	TRBV6-5	TRBJ2-5	NA	TGTGCCAGCAGTTACACGCTCTCGGAGACCCAGTACTTC	CASSYTLSETQYF
NA	TRBV18	TRBJ1-5	TRBD1	TGTGCCAGCTCACCACCGGGGGACAGGGTGGGTCAGCCCCAGCATTTT	CASSPPGDRVGQPQHF
NA	TRBV28	TRBJ1-3	NA	TGTGCCAGCAGCCCTATGCCAGGGACTGGAAACACCATATATTTT	CASSPMPGTGNTIYF
NA	TRBV6-5	TRBJ2-2	NA	TGTGCCAGCAGCCGCAATAAACCCACCGGGGAGCTGTTTTTT	CASSRNKPTGELFF
NA	TRBV5-1	TRBJ2-5	NA	TGCGCCAGCAGCCGCCAGCAAGAGACCCAGTACTTC	CASSRQQETQYF
few	TRBV28	TRBJ2-1	NA	TGTGCCAGCAGTTTACGGTGGAATGAGCAGTTCTTC	CASSLRWNEQFF
NA	TRBV2	TRBJ2-7	NA	TGTGCCAGCAGGCCAGAGCAGAGTACGCAGCAGTACTTC	CASRPEQSTQQYF
NA	TRBV7-2	TRBJ2-2	NA	TGTGCCAGCAGCTTAGTCGGGACACCACCCGGGGAGCTGTTTTTT	CASSLVGTPPGELFF
once	TRBV7-7	TRBJ2-1	TRBD2	TGTGCCAGCAGCGTAGGGACTAGCGGGAGTGAGCAGTTCTTC	CASSVGTSGSEQFF
NA	TRBV18	TRBJ2-6	TRBD1	TGTGCCAGCTCCCACAGGGGCGCTTCGGGGGCCAACGTCCTGACTTTC	CASSHRGASGANVLTF
NA	TRBV2	TRBJ1-1	TRBD1	TGTGCCAGCAGCCGGGACAGGGGGCGTAACACTGAAGCTTTCTTT	CASSRDRGRNTEAFF
NA	TRBV10-3	TRBJ2-2	NA	TGTGCCATCAGTGACCGGGGGAACACCGGGGAGCTGTTTTTT	CAISDRGNTGELFF
few	TRBV6-5	TRBJ2-7	TRBD1	TGTGCCAGCAGAAACGGACAGGCCTACGAGCAGTACTTC	CASRNGQAYEQYF
NA	TRBV7-2	TRBJ1-2	NA	TGTGCCAGCAGCGCACCGGGTCTTAGAGAGGGCTACACCTTC	CASSAPGLREGYTF
NA	TRBV19	TRBJ1-5	NA	TGTGCCAGTAGTGTCGGGGACGGGTACAATCAGCCCCAGCATTTT	CASSVGDGYNQPQHF
NA	TRBV28	TRBJ1-5	NA	TGTGCCAGCACCCACGCGACGGGTCGCGAGCATTTT	CASTHATGREHF